These T cell receptor beta chains were read from a single sample in a study of blood T cell repertoires in COVID-19. The data were produced by immunoSEQ multiplex PCR, yet TCRdb's version contains in-frame clones alone and is incomplete. The data contain around 200,000 clones, 83% of them singletons. Material: peripheral blood. The receptors originated from a woman in her forties with acute or convalescent COVID-19. The conserved cysteine and the conserved F or W are not part of the CDR3 here. Only some rows state a clone size, as once, few, many or a class for expanded clones.

clone_size j_call v_call cdr3_aa
few TRBJ2-7 TRBV5-4 ASSFFDSSSYEQY
. TRBJ2-1 TRBV19 ASSSLQAHNEQF
. TRBJ2-1 TRBV10-3 AISPGQHNEQF
. TRBJ2-7 TRBV28 ASSLGFSSYEQY
. TRBJ1-6 TRBV9 ASSVGQGHFSPLH
. TRBJ2-7 TRBV21-1 ASSKSTEAGGLRLSYEQY
. TRBJ1-5 TRBV19 ASNFPSTGQDQPQH
. TRBJ1-2 TRBV5-5 ASSLETGEYSKALHYGYT
few TRBJ2-3 TRBV28 ASSLVRLSTDTQY
. TRBJ1-1 TRBV18 ASSTGTGGSAF
. TRBJ2-1 TRBV5-1 ASSLGAGGNYNEQF
. TRBJ2-7 TRBV6-1 ASSDPGTSIEQY
. TRBJ2-5 TRBV10-3 AIKDFQETQY
. TRBJ2-2 TRBV18 ASSRSVTNTGELF
. TRBJ1-5 TRBV24-1 ATSDSGGAGPQH
. TRBJ1-2 TRBV6-4 ASSAPGGRYGYT